This record covers a single TCR beta chain. Its matching antigen is unknown. These data originate in a study of CXCR3-negative and CXCR3-positive naive CD8 T cells. Study-wide results and caveats: Comparison of naive subsets found surface CD5 to be comparable, and TCR strength was inferred on the basis of TRB CDR3 properties. CXCR3-positive naive cells had TRB CDR3s that were more hydrophobic than CXCR3-negative naive cells had. Comparison of naive CXCR3-negative and CXCR3-positive cells revealed similar TRBV-TRBJ usage, while memory cells differed.

UMI labels and 5' RACE were used to prepare the TRB cDNA libraries. TCRdb re-called the 5' RACE reads; every CDR3 protein appears as one record, without DNA. The sample's table shows about 150,000 distinct CDR3 sequences. Germline V gene data show CDR1 as MDHEN and CDR2 as SYDVKM. The CDR3 is 14 residues long. The clonotype originates from a human donor in good health. Some clones in this sample may be carry-over from other donors' samples. Sequencing used naive CXCR3+ CD8+ T cells from blood. Subset denoted: CD45RO-CCR7+CD27+CD95- naive CD8+ T cells expressing CXCR3 (TNR3+). The chain uses TRBV28 and TRBJ2-7; TCRdb designates TRBD2, a call that cannot be tested without DNA. CDR3 protein: CASRPLAGGWEQYF.